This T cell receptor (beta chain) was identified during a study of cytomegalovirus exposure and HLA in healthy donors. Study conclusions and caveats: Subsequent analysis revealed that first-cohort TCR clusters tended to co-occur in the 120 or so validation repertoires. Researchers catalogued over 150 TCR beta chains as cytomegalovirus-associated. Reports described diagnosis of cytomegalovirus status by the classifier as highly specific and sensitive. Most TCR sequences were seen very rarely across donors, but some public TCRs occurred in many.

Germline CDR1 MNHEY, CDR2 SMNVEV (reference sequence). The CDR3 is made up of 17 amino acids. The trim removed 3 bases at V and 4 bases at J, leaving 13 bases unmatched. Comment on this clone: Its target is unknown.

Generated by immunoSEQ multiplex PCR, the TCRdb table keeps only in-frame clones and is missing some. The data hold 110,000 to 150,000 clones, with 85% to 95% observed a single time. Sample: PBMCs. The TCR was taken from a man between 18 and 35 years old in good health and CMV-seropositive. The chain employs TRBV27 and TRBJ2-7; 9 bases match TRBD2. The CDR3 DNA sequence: TGTGCCAGCAGTTTCTCTTCAGCGGGAGGAGTGGGGTACGAGCAGTACTTC. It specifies CASSFSSAGGVGYEQYF.